The clone carrying this T cell receptor (beta chain) has more than one count but fewer than ten. Antigen specificity is unknown. ViraFEST used viral peptide pools to expand antigen-specific CD4+ T cells before sequencing. Once cultured for under 11 days, the cells underwent separation to obtain CD4+ T cells. The healthy vaccine recipients, who had no prior SARS-CoV-2 infection, showed negative nucleocapsid antibodies. With 8.5 to 10 ug/ml peptides and around 9.6 IU/ml IL-2, around 2.1 million PBMC per well were cultured. This sample was included in a study of vaccination effects on CD4 cells after COVID-19. Study-level information: The cohort was immunized with two doses of either the BNT162b2 or mRNA-1273 vaccine.

Clones were read by immunoSEQ multiplex PCR, and TCRdb kept only the in-frame ones, dropping some. The profile shows more than 50,000 clones, around 81% of them singletons. The clonotype was recovered from a human donor who received a COVID-19 vaccine. Sample: CD4+ T cells from PBMCs cultured with HCoV-229E spike peptides, taken before COVID-19 vaccination.

CDR3 nucleotide sequence: TGTGCCAGCAGCCCCAGGACAGGGACGTGCGGCTATGGCTACACCTTC. This translates into CASSPRTGTCGYGYTF. V usage is TRBV11-2 and J usage is TRBJ1-2; 8 bases agree with TRBD1. J was trimmed by 4 bases and V by 5 bases; bases with no gene match: 12. The CDR3 spans 16 residues. Germline V gene data show CDR1 as SGHAT and CDR2 as FQNNGV.